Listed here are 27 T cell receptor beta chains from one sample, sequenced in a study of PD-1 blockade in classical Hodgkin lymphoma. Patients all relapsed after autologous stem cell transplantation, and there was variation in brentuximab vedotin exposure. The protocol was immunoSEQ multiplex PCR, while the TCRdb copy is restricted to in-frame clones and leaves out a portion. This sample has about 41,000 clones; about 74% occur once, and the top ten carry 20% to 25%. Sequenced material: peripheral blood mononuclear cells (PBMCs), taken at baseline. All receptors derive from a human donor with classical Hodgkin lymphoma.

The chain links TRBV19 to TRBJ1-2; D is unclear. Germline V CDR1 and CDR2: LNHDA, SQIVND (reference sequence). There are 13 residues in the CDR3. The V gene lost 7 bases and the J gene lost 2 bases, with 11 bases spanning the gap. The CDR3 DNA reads TGTGCCAGTACGGAAGGGTGGAACTATGGCTACACCTTC. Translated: CASTEGWNYGYTF. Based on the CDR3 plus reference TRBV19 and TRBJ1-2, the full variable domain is DGGITQSPKYLFRKEGQNVTLSCEQNLNHDAMYWYRQDPGQGLRLIYYSQIVNDFQKGDIAEGYSVSREKKESFPLTVTSAQKNPTAFYLCASTEGWNYGYTFGSGTRLTVV.

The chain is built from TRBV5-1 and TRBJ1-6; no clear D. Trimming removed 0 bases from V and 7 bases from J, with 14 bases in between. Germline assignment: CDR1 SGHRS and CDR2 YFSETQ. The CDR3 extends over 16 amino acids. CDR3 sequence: CASSLGGGSQNSPLHF. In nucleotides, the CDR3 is TGCGCCAGCAGCTTGGGAGGAGGGAGTCAGAATTCACCCCTCCACTTT.

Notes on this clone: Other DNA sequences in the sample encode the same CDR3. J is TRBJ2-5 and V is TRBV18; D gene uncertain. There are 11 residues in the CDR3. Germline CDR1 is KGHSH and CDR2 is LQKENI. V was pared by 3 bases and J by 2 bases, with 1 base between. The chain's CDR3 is CASSPQETQYF. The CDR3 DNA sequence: TGTGCCAGCTCACCTCAAGAGACCCAGTACTTC.

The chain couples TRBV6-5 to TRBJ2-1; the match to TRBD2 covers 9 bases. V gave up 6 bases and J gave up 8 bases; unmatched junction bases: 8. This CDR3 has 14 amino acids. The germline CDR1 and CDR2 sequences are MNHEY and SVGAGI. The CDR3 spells CASRTGREGYEQFF. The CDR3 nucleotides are TGTGCCAGCAGGACCGGGCGGGAGGGCTATGAGCAGTTCTTC.

The CDR3 coding sequence is TGTGCCAGCAGTTTAGCCTTAAACTACTACGAGCAGTACTTC. Protein product: CASSLALNYYEQYF. This chain uses TRBV27 with TRBJ2-7, with D uncertain. In germline, CDR1 is MNHEY, CDR2 SMNVEV (reference sequence). Trimming took 2 bases from V and 3 from J, leaving 11 bases between them. CDR3 length: 14 amino acids.

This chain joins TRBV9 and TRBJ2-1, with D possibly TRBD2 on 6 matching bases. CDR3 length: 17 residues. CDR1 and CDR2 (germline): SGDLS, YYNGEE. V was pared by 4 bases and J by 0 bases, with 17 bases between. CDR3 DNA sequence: TGTGCCAGCAGCCCCAGACTAGTTACGCACTCCTACAATGAGCAGTTCTTC. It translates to CASSPRLVTHSYNEQFF.

The CDR3: CASSLGVSGGYTF. The CDR3 nucleotides are TGTGCCAGCAGCTTAGGTGTATCAGGAGGCTACACCTTC. V gene TRBV11-2 combines with J gene TRBJ1-2; no definite D call. With 1 base removed from V and 8 bases from J, the gap between germline ends came to 11 bases. The CDR3 sequence is 13 residues long. CDR1 and CDR2 from the germline V gene are SGHAT and FQNNGV.

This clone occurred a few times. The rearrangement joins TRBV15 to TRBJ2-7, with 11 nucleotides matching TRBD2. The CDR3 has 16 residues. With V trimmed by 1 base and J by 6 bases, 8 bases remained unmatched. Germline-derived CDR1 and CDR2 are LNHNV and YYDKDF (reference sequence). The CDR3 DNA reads TGTGCCACCAGCAGAGTCCTAGCGGGAGGCGGAGGCGAGCAGTACTTC. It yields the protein CATSRVLAGGGGEQYF.

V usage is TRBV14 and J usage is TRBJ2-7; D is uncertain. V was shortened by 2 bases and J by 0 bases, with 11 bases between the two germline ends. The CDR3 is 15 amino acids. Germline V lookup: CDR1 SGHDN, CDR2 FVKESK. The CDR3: CASSQRGQSSYEQYF. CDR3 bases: TGTGCCAGCAGCCAACGCGGTCAAAGCTCCTACGAGCAGTACTTC.

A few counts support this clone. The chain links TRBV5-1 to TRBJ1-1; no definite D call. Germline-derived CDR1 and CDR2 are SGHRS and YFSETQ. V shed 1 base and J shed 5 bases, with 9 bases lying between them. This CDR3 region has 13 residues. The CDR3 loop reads CASSLKAATEAFF. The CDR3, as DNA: TGCGCCAGCAGCTTGAAGGCAGCAACTGAAGCTTTCTTT.

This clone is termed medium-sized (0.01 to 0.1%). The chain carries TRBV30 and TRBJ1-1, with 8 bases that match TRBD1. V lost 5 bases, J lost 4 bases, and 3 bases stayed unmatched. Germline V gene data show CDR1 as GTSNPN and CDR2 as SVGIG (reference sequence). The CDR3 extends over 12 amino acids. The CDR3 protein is CAWCTGGTEAFF. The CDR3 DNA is TGTGCCTGGTGCACAGGGGGCACTGAAGCTTTCTTT.

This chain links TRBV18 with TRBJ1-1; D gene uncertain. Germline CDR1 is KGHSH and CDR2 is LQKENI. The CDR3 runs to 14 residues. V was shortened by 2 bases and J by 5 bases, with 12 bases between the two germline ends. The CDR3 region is CASSPGREATEAFF. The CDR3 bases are TGTGCCAGCTCACCAGGAAGGGAGGCAACTGAAGCTTTCTTT.

The DNA for the CDR3 is TGTGCCAGCATAAAGGACCTTATGAACACTGAAGCTTTCTTT. It is translated as CASIKDLMNTEAFF. The chain is built from TRBV6-5 and TRBJ1-1; D gene uncertain. The germline CDR1 and CDR2 sequences are MNHEY and SVGAGI. The CDR3 runs 14 residues. Trimming removed 7 bases from V and 0 bases from J, with 12 bases in between.

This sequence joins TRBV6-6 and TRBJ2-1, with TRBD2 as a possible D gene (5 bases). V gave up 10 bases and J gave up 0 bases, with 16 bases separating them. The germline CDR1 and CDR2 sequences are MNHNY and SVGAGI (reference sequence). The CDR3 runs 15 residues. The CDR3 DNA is TGTGCCACGGCCAGACGAGGGAGCTCCTACAATGAGCAGTTCTTC. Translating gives CATARRGSSYNEQFF.

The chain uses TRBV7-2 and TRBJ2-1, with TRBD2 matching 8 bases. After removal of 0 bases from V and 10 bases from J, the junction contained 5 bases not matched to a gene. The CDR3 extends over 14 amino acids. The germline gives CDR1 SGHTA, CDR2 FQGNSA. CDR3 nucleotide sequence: TGTGCCAGCAGCTTAGCGTGGCTAGCGGGCGAGCAGTTCTTC. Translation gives CASSLAWLAGEQFF.

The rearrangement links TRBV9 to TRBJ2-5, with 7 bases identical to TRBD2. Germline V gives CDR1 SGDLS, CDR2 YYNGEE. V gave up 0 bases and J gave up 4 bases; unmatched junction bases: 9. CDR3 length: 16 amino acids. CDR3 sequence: CASSVDLASGGETQYF. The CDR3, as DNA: TGTGCCAGCAGCGTAGATTTGGCTAGCGGAGGAGAGACCCAGTACTTC.

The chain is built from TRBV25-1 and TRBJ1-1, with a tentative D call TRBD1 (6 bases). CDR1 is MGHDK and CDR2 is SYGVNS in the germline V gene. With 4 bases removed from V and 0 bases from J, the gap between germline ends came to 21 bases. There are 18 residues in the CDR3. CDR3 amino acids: CASSGTLTGRGMNTEAFF. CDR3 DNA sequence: TGTGCCAGCAGTGGCACCCTAACAGGGAGAGGGATGAACACTGAAGCTTTCTTT.

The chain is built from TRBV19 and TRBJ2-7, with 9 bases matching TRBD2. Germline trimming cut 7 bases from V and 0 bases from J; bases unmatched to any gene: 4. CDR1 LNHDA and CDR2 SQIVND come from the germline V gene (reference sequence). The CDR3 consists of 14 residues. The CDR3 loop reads CASTSGTSSYEQYF. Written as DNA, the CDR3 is TGTGCCAGTACTAGCGGGACCAGCTCCTACGAGCAGTACTTC. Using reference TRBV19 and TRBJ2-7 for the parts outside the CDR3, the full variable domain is DGGITQSPKYLFRKEGQNVTLSCEQNLNHDAMYWYRQDPGQGLRLIYYSQIVNDFQKGDIAEGYSVSREKKESFPLTVTSAQKNPTAFYLCASTSGTSSYEQYFGPGTRLTVT.

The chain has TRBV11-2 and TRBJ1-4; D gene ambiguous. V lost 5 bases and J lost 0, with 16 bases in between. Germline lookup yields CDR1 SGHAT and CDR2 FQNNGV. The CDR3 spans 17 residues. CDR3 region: CASSRKLAGTTNEKLFF. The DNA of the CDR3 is TGTGCCAGCAGCCGTAAATTAGCCGGCACAACTAATGAAAAACTGTTTTTT. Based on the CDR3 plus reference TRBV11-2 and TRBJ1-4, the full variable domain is EAGVAQSPRYKIIEKRQSVAFWCNPISGHATLYWYQQILGQGPKLLIQFQNNGVVDDSQLPKDRFSAERLKGVDSTLKIQPAKLEDSAVYLCASSRKLAGTTNEKLFFGSGTQLSVL.

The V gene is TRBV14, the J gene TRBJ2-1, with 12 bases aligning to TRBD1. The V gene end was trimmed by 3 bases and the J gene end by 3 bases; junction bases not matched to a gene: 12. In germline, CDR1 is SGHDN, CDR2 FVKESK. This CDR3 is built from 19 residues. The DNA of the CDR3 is TGTGCCAGCAGCCAGGACCCGGGACAGGGGGCCGGAGACTACAATGAGCAGTTCTTC. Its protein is CASSQDPGQGAGDYNEQFF.

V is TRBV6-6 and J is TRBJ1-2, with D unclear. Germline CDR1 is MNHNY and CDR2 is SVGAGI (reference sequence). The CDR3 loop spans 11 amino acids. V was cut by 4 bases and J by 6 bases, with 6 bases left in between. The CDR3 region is CASSFSHGYTF. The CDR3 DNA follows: TGTGCCAGCAGTTTCAGCCATGGCTACACCTTC.

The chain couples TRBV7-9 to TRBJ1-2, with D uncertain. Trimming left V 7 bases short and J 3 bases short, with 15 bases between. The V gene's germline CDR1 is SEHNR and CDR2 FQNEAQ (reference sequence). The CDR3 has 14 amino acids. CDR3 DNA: TGTGCCAGCACCCCCGTTGGTGGGGACTATGGCTACACCTTC. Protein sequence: CASTPVGGDYGYTF. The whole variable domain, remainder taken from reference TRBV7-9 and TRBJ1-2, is DTGVSQNPRHKITKRGQNVTFRCDPISEHNRLYWYRQTLGQGPEFLTYFQNEAQLEKSRLLSDRFSAERPKGSFSTLEIQRTEQGDSAMYLCASTPVGGDYGYTFGSGTRLTVV.

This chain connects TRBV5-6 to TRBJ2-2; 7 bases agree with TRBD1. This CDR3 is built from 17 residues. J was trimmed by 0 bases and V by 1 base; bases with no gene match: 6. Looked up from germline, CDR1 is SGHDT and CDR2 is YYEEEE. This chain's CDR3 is CASSLKGDRPNTGELFF. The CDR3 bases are TGTGCCAGCAGCTTGAAAGGGGACAGACCGAACACCGGGGAGCTGTTTTTT.

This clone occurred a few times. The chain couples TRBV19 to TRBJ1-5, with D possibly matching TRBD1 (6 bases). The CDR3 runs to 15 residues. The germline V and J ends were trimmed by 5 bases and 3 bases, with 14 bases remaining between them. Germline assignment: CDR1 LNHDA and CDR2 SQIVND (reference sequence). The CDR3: CASSLETGYNQPQHF. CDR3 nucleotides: TGTGCCAGTAGTCTCGAAACAGGGTACAATCAGCCCCAGCATTTT.

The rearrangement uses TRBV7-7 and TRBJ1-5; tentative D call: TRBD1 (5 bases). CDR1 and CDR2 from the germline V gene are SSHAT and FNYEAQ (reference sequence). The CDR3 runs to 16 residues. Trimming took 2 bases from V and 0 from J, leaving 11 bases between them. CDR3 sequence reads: CASSLSGGNSNQPQHF. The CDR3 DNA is TGTGCCAGCAGCTTATCGGGGGGGAATAGCAATCAGCCCCAGCATTTT. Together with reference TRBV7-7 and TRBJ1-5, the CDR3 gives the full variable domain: GAGVSQSPRYKVTKRGQDVTLRCDPISSHATLYWYQQALGQGPEFLTYFNYEAQPDKSGLPSDRFSAERPEGSISTLTIQRTEQRDSAMYRCASSLSGGNSNQPQHFGDGTRLSIL.

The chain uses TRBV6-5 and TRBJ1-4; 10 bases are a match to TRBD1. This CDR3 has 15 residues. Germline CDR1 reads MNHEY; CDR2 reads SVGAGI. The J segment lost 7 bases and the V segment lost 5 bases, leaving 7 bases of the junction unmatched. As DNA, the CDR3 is TGTGCCAGCAGTCCGGGTGGACAGGGGGGTGAAAAACTGTTTTTT. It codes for CASSPGGQGGEKLFF.

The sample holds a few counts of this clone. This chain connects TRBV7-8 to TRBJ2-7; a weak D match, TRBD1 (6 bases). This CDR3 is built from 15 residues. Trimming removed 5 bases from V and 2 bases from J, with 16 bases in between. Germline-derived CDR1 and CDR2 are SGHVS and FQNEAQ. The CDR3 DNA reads TGTGCCAGCAGCCTACGGACAGCGGCACCCTACGAGCAGTACTTC. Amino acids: CASSLRTAAPYEQYF.